One sample yielded the 30 T cell receptor beta chains listed below, sequenced in a study of vaccination effects on CD4 cells after COVID-19. The table came from immunoSEQ multiplex PCR; TCRdb's copy has only in-frame clones and leaves some out. The profile covers some 68,000 clones, with 70% to 85% appearing a single time and 3.7% taken by the ten largest. Pools of viral peptides were used by the ViraFEST assay to expand antigen-specific CD4+ T cells ahead of sequencing. When around 10 days of culture had elapsed, CD4+ T cells were isolated. The study found no prior SARS-CoV-2 infection in the vaccine recipients, who tested negative for nucleocapsid antibodies. Which antigens these TCRs recognize remains unknown. Sequenced here: CD4+ T cells from PBMCs cultured with HCoV-OC43 spike peptides, sampled before COVID-19 vaccination. The subset here: HCoV-OC43 spike overlapping peptide pool stimulation. These receptors were taken from a human donor who received a COVID-19 vaccine.

The V and J genes are TRBV5-1 and TRBJ2-2; 8 bases are shared with TRBD1. Germline values: CDR1 SGHRS, CDR2 YFSETQ. The junction had 6 bases not matched to a gene; V was cut back by 4 bases and J by 4 bases. The CDR3 is 15 residues long. In DNA, the CDR3 is TGCGCCAGCAGCCCATTAGACAGGGGCACCGGGGAGCTGTTTTTT. This sequence encodes CASSPLDRGTGELFF.

This chain joins TRBV5-1 and TRBJ1-2; D gene unclear. CDR3 length equals 16 residues. Germline loops: CDR1 SGHRS, CDR2 YFSETQ. Trimming shortened V by 4 bases and J by 0 bases, and 16 bases separated the two germline ends. The CDR3 loop reads CASSQPTDTSNYGYTF. The DNA of the CDR3 is TGCGCCAGCAGCCAACCTACAGACACCTCTAACTATGGCTACACCTTC.

The rearrangement uses TRBV7-8 and TRBJ2-2; 10 bases are shared with TRBD1. With 7 bases clipped from V and 4 bases from J, the junction kept 6 bases outside the gene matches. Germline CDR1 reads SGHVS; CDR2 reads FQNEAQ. The CDR3 is made up of 15 amino acids. This chain's CDR3 is CASTPTGGITGELFF. The CDR3 nucleotides read TGTGCCAGCACCCCGACAGGGGGCATCACCGGGGAGCTGTTTTTT. Variable domain in full (rest from reference TRBV7-8 and TRBJ2-2): GAGVSQSPRYKVAKRGQDVALRCDPISGHVSLFWYQQALGQGPEFLTYFQNEAQLDKSGLPSDRFFAERPEGSVSTLKIQRTQQEDSAVYLCASTPTGGITGELFFGEGSRLTVL.

The genes are TRBV21-1 and TRBJ1-6. TRBV21-1 is classified as a pseudogene. The CDR3 is 16 amino acids. The CDR3 DNA sequence: TGTGCCAGCAGCAAATCAGACTGGGAAGGGATTCGCCCCCTCCACTTT. Protein sequence: CASSKSDWEGIRPLHF.

This chain joins TRBV3-1 (or the pseudogene TRBV3-2) and TRBJ2-2, with a tentative D call TRBD1 (6 bases). Trimming left V 2 bases short and J 4 bases short, with 8 bases between. The CDR3 totals 14 residues. CDR1 LGHDT and CDR2 YNNKEL come from the germline V gene (reference sequence). CDR3 region: CASSQQGSTGELFF. The CDR3, as DNA: TGTGCCAGCAGCCAACAGGGGAGCACCGGGGAGCTGTTTTTT.

J is TRBJ2-7 and V is TRBV14, with 9 bases fitting TRBD2. Per germline, CDR1 SGHDN and CDR2 FVKESK. The CDR3 length is 15 residues. The J segment lost 4 bases and the V segment lost 2 bases, leaving 6 bases of the junction unmatched. CDR3 nucleotides: TGTGCCAGCAGCCAAACAGCGGGGGGCCATTACGAGCAGTACGTC. Its protein is CASSQTAGGHYEQYV.

This rearrangement joins TRBV6-2 or TRBV6-3 to TRBJ1-6; TRBD1 might be the D (6 bases). Germline V gene lookup returns CDR1 MNHEY and CDR2 SVGEGT. This CDR3 has 16 amino acids. Between the trimmed V and J ends, which lost 6 bases and 6 bases, there was a span of 18 bases. CDR3 in DNA: TGTGCCAGCAGCCCTATCCTACAGGGCTCTAATTCACCCCTCCACTTT. This gives the protein CASSPILQGSNSPLHF.

The chain carries TRBV4-1 and TRBJ1-1; a possible D gene is TRBD1 (5 bases). Germline CDR1 reads MGHRA; CDR2 reads YSYEKL. CDR3 length: 14 residues. The V end was cut by 1 base, the J end by 1 base, with 7 bases between. The CDR3 region has the DNA TGCGCCAGCAGCCAAGCAGACAGGAACACTGAAGCTTTCTTT. This codes for CASSQADRNTEAFF.

The V call is TRBV5-5, the J call TRBJ2-5, with D perhaps TRBD1 or TRBD2 (5 bases each). Trimming pared 0 bases from V and 6 bases from J, leaving 12 bases between. CDR1 is SGHKS, CDR2 YYEKEE, per germline (reference sequence). This CDR3 region has 14 residues. As DNA, the CDR3 is TGTGCCAGCAGCTTGGGGGGGAATAAGAAGACCCAGTACTTC. It yields the protein CASSLGGNKKTQYF.

J is TRBJ2-7 and V is TRBV6-5; 11 positions agree with TRBD2. Germline lookup yields CDR1 MNHEY and CDR2 SVGAGI. The CDR3 spans 15 residues. J lost 3 bases, V lost 8 bases, and 9 bases had no gene match. The CDR3 DNA reads TGTGCCAGCGTCCGCCTAGCGGGGGGTAACTACGAGCAGTACGTC. As protein: CASVRLAGGNYEQYV.

This clone was counted between two and nine times. This sequence joins TRBV5-1 and TRBJ1-2; the D gene is possibly TRBD1 (6 bases). This CDR3 is 17 amino acids long. Germline V gene data show CDR1 as SGHRS and CDR2 as YFSETQ. The germline V and J ends were trimmed by 4 bases and 5 bases, with 24 bases remaining between them. CDR3 region: CASSPTQGTGKVYGYTF. The CDR3 DNA reads as TGCGCCAGCAGCCCTACACAGGGAACCGGGAAGGTATATGGCTACACCTTC. The full variable domain, with the rest looked up from reference TRBV5-1 and TRBJ1-2, is KAGVTQTPRYLIKTRGQQVTLSCSPISGHRSVSWYQQTPGQGLQFLFEYFSETQRNKGNFPGRFSGRQFSNSRSEMNVSTLELGDSALYLCASSPTQGTGKVYGYTFGSGTRLTVV.

This clone was seen more than once but under ten times. This chain connects TRBV5-1 to TRBJ1-1; D is unresolved. This CDR3 comprises 14 residues. V shed 4 bases and J shed 2 bases, with 12 bases lying between them. From germline, CDR1 is SGHRS and CDR2 YFSETQ. The CDR3 DNA sequence: TGCGCCAGCAGCCTCGGGCCATCCAACACTGAAGCTTTCTTT. This codes for CASSLGPSNTEAFF.

This chain links TRBV4-3 with TRBJ2-3; D is possibly TRBD1 or TRBD2 (5 bases each). This CDR3 comprises 17 residues. Per germline, CDR1 LGHNA and CDR2 YSLEER. V was trimmed by 4 bases and J by 2 bases, leaving 19 bases between them. CDR3 sequence (DNA): TGCGCCAGCAGCCCGGGCCGAGGGGCCCTACTCACAGATACGCAGTATTTT. Translation gives CASSPGRGALLTDTQYF.

This chain joins TRBV3-1 (or the pseudogene TRBV3-2) and TRBJ2-5; 9 nucleotides agree with TRBD2. Germline-derived CDR1 and CDR2 are LGHDT and YNNKEL (reference sequence). V was clipped by 3 bases and J by 4 bases; unmatched bases: 9. There are 16 residues in the CDR3. CDR3 DNA: TGTGCCAGCAGCCAGAGTTGGGGCGGGGGGGCAGAGACCCAGTACTTC. Its translation: CASSQSWGGGAETQYF.

CDR3 in amino acids: CASLTGGVETQYF. CDR3 DNA: TGTGCCAGCCTAACAGGGGGCGTAGAGACCCAGTACTTC. The rearrangement uses TRBV28 and TRBJ2-5; TRBD1 aligns across 9 bases. This CDR3 region has 13 residues. The junction had 5 bases not matched to a gene; V was cut back by 8 bases and J by 4 bases. The V gene's germline CDR1 is MDHEN and CDR2 SYDVKM.

The V gene is TRBV2, the J gene TRBJ2-4; either TRBD1 or TRBD2 may fit D (5 bases each). The germline gives CDR1 SNHLY, CDR2 FYNNEI. The CDR3 spans 16 residues. The V and J ends lost 4 bases and 0 bases respectively, with 13 bases between them. This chain's CDR3 is CASSGGVNKAKNIQYF. CDR3 nucleotides: TGTGCCAGCAGTGGAGGGGTTAATAAAGCCAAAAACATTCAGTACTTC.

CDR3 coding DNA: TGTGCCACCAGTGATTTGGGTCAGCCCCAGCATTTT. Encoded protein: CATSDLGQPQHF. The chain carries TRBV24-1 and TRBJ1-5; D is undetermined. V was trimmed by 0 bases and J by 6 bases, leaving 2 bases between them. The CDR3 consists of 12 residues. Germline CDR1 is KGHDR and CDR2 is SFDVKD.

The J gene is TRBJ2-1, the V gene TRBV5-4; D gene ambiguous. V shed 7 bases and J shed 0 bases, with 14 bases lying between them. Germline lookup yields CDR1 SGHNT and CDR2 YYREEE (reference sequence). There are 15 residues in the CDR3. CDR3 nucleotides: TGTGCCAGCGGCCAGAGCACAAGCTCCTACAATGAGCAGTTCTTC. Protein product: CASGQSTSSYNEQFF.

V is TRBV5-4 and J is TRBJ2-1, with a tentative D call TRBD2 (6 bases). Per germline, CDR1 SGHNT and CDR2 YYREEE (reference sequence). CDR3 size: 16 residues. V shed 2 bases and J shed 6 bases, with 18 bases lying between them. The CDR3 region is CASSFSAGTGGNEQFF. The CDR3 DNA is TGTGCCAGCAGCTTTTCCGCCGGGACTGGGGGCAATGAGCAGTTCTTC.

Only a few counts were recorded for this clone. The chain joins TRBV3-1 (or the pseudogene TRBV3-2) to TRBJ2-7; D call uncertain. V lost 1 base and J lost 6, with 16 bases in between. The CDR3 length is 15 residues. Germline lookup yields CDR1 LGHDT and CDR2 YNNKEL (reference sequence). The CDR3 DNA is TGTGCCAGCAGCCAAGGGTGGACGTCAGGCCTCGAGCAGTACGTC. Translating gives CASSQGWTSGLEQYV.

The V gene is TRBV20-1, the J gene TRBJ2-1; unclear D gene. CDR3 size: 10 residues. Looked up from germline, CDR1 is DFQATT and CDR2 is SNEGSKA (reference sequence). V lost 5 bases, J lost 4 bases, and 3 bases lay in between. The CDR3 is CSAGYNEQFF. CDR3 in DNA: TGCAGTGCTGGGTACAATGAGCAGTTCTTC.

This sequence joins TRBV27 and TRBJ1-1, with 8 bases aligning to TRBD1. V lost 5 bases and J lost 4; bases outside the gene matches: 3. The CDR3 is 13 residues long. Germline V lookup: CDR1 MNHEY, CDR2 SMNVEV (reference sequence). Written as DNA, the CDR3 is TGTGCCAGCAGTCAGGGGGCTAGCACTGAAGCTTTCTTT. This translates into CASSQGASTEAFF.

The gene calls are TRBV7-2 and TRBJ1-3; unclear D gene. The CDR3 runs 17 residues. V shed 5 bases and J shed 0 bases, with 17 bases lying between them. In germline, CDR1 is SGHTA, CDR2 FQGNSA. Written as DNA, the CDR3 is TGTGCCAGCAGCCTGCAACTTATCGGGCTCTCTGGAAACACCATATATTTT. The encoded protein is CASSLQLIGLSGNTIYF.

The gene calls are TRBV10-3 and TRBJ2-3; 8 bases agree with TRBD1. Losses at the gene ends were 4 bases for V and 2 bases for J; bases not matched to a gene: 2. The CDR3 runs 14 residues. Germline V lookup: CDR1 ENHRY, CDR2 SYGVKD. The CDR3 here is CAISGQGSTDTQYF. The DNA for the CDR3 is TGTGCCATCAGTGGACAGGGGTCCACAGATACGCAGTATTTT.

This clone was detected only once. J is TRBJ2-1 and V is TRBV7-2, with 10 bases lining up with TRBD2. V shed 5 bases, J shed 4 bases, and the junction held 17 bases outside the gene matches. The CDR3 is 19 amino acids. The germline CDR1 and CDR2 sequences are SGHTA and FQGNSA. CDR3 region: CASSPLLERGGSPYNEQFF. The CDR3 coding sequence is TGTGCCAGCAGCCCTCTCTTGGAGCGGGGGGGTTCCCCATACAATGAGCAGTTCTTC.

The chain is built from TRBV11-2 and TRBJ2-2; 8 bases map to TRBD1. Germline CDR1 reads SGHAT; CDR2 reads FQNNGV. The CDR3 sequence is 19 residues long. Germline trimming cut 5 bases from V and 3 bases from J; bases unmatched to any gene: 17. In DNA form, the CDR3 reads TGTGCCAGCAGCGTTAGATTGTCTTTAGTACAGGGGGACACCGGGGAGCTGTTTTTT. Residues: CASSVRLSLVQGDTGELFF.

This chain uses TRBV5-5 with TRBJ1-5; tentatively, D is TRBD1 (5 bases). Trimming took 1 base from V and 4 from J, leaving 15 bases between them. CDR1 and CDR2 from the germline V gene are SGHKS and YYEKEE (reference sequence). This CDR3 contains 16 residues. CDR3: CASSLSYGGANQPQHF. CDR3 in DNA: TGTGCCAGCAGCTTGAGTTACGGGGGTGCGAATCAGCCCCAGCATTTT.

V usage is TRBV2 and J usage is TRBJ1-5, with D possibly matching TRBD1 (6 bases). This CDR3 contains 14 residues. Germline V lookup: CDR1 SNHLY, CDR2 FYNNEI. The ends were cut back, 4 bases at V and 3 bases at J, with 10 bases in the middle. CDR3 residues: CASSGGLTNQPQHF. The CDR3 region has the DNA TGTGCCAGCAGTGGGGGGCTAACCAATCAGCCCCAGCATTTT.

Only one count was recorded for this clone. The chain employs TRBV7-3 and TRBJ2-2, with 7 bases fitting TRBD1. Looked up from germline, CDR1 is SGHTA and CDR2 is FQGTGA. This CDR3 has 14 amino acids. Trimming at V came to 3 bases and at J to 6 bases, leaving 4 bases not matched to a gene. The CDR3 protein is CASSFTQGAGELFF. CDR3 DNA: TGTGCCAGCAGCTTTACGCAGGGGGCCGGGGAGCTGTTTTTT. The complete variable domain, with remaining parts taken from reference TRBV7-3 and TRBJ2-2, reads GAGVSQTPSNKVTEKGKYVELRCDPISGHTALYWYRQSLGQGPEFLIYFQGTGAADDSGLPNDRFFAVRPEGSVSTLKIQRTERGDSAVYLCASSFTQGAGELFFGEGSRLTVL.

V is TRBV11-2 and J is TRBJ2-4, with D tentatively TRBD2 (6 bases). This CDR3 has 16 residues. CDR1 and CDR2 (germline): SGHAT, FQNNGV. The germline V and J ends were trimmed by 5 bases and 3 bases, with 17 bases remaining between them. For the CDR3, the DNA is TGTGCCAGCAGCCTGGCGACGGGGGTCGACAAAAACATTCAGTACTTC. Its translation: CASSLATGVDKNIQYF.